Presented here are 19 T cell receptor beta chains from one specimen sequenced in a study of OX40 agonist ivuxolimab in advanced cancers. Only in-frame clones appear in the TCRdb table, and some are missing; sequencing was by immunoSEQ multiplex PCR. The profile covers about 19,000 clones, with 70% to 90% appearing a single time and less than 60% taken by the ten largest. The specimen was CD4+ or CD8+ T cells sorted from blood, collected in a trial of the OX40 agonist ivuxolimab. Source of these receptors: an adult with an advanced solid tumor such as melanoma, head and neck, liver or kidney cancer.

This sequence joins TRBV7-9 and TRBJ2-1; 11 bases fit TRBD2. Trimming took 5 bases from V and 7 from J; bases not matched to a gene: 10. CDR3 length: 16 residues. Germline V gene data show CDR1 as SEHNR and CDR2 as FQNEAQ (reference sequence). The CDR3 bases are TGTGCCAGCAGCCCTCGCGGGACTAGCGGAGGAAATGAGCAGTTCTTC. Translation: CASSPRGTSGGNEQFF.

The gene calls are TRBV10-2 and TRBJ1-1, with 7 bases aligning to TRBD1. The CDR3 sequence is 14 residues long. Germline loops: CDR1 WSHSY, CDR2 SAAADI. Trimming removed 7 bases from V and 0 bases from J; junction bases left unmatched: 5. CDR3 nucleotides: TGCGCCAGCACCAGGGACAGTCTGAACACTGAAGCTTTCTTT. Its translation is CASTRDSLNTEAFF.

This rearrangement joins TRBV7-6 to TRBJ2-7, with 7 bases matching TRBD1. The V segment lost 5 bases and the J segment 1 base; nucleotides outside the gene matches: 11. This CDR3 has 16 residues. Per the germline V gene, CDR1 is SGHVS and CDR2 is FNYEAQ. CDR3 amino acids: CASSPVAETGSYEQYF. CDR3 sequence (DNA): TGTGCCAGCAGCCCCGTCGCAGAGACAGGGTCCTACGAGCAGTACTTC.

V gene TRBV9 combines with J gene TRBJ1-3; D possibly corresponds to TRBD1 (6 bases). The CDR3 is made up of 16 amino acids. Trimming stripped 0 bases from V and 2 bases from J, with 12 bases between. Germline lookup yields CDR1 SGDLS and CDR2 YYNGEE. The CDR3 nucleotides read TGTGCCAGCAGCGTAGAGGGGGGGTCAACTGGAAACACCATATATTTT. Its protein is CASSVEGGSTGNTIYF.

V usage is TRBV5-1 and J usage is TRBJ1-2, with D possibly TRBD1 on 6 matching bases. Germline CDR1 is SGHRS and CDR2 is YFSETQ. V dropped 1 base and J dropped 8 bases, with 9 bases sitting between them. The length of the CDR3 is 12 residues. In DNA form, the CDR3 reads TGCGCCAGCAGCTTGATGGGGGGCGGCTACACCTTC. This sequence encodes CASSLMGGGYTF. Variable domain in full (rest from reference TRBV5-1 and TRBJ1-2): KAGVTQTPRYLIKTRGQQVTLSCSPISGHRSVSWYQQTPGQGLQFLFEYFSETQRNKGNFPGRFSGRQFSNSRSEMNVSTLELGDSALYLCASSLMGGGYTFGSGTRLTVV.

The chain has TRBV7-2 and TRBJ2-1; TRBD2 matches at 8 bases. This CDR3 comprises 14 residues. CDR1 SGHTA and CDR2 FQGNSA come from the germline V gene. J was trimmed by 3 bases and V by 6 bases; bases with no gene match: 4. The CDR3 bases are TGTGCCAGCAGTCCGGGACTAGGCTACAATGAGCAGTTCTTC. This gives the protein CASSPGLGYNEQFF.

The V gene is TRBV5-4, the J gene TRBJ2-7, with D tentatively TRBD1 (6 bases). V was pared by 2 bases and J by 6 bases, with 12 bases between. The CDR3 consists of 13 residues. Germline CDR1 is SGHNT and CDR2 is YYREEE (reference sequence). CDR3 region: CASSLGQPLEQYF. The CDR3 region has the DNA TGTGCCAGCAGCTTAGGACAGCCGCTCGAGCAGTACTTC.

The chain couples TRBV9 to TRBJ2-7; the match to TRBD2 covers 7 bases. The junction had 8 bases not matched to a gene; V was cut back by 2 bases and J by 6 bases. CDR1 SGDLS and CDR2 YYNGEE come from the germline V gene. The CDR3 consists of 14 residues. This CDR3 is CASSVDWGGTEQYF. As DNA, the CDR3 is TGTGCCAGCAGCGTTGACTGGGGAGGGACCGAGCAGTACTTC.

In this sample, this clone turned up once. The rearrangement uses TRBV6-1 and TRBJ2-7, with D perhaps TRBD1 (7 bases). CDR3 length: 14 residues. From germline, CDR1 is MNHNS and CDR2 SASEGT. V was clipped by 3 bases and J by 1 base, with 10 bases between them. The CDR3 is CASSDAGQSYEQYF. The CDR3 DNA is TGTGCCAGCAGTGACGCGGGACAGTCCTACGAGCAGTACTTC.

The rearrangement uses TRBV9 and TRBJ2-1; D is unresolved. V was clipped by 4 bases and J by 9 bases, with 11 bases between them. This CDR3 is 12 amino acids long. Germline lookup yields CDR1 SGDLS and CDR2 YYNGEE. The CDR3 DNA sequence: TGTGCCAGCAGCACATCCGTAGGTGAGCAGTTCTTC. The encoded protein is CASSTSVGEQFF.

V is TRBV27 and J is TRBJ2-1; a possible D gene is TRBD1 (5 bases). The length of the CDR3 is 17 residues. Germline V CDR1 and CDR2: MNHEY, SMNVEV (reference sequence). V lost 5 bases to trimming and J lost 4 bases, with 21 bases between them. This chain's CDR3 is CASSLGPKPTVYNEQFF. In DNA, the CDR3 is TGTGCCAGCAGTCTCGGACCTAAACCGACAGTATACAATGAGCAGTTCTTC.

The CDR3 reads CASSEATGGYEQYF. DNA of the CDR3: TGTGCCAGCAGTGAGGCGACAGGGGGGTACGAGCAGTACTTC. V usage is TRBV6-1 and J usage is TRBJ2-7, with 9 positions matching TRBD1. The germline gives CDR1 MNHNS, CDR2 SASEGT. The CDR3 is 14 amino acids. V gave up 3 bases and J gave up 4 bases; unmatched junction bases: 4.

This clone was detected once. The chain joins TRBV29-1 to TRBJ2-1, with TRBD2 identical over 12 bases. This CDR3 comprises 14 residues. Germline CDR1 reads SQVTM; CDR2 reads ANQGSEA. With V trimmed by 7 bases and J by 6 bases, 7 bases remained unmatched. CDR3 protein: CSAGLAGGPNEQFF. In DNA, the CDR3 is TGCAGCGCTGGTCTAGCGGGAGGGCCCAATGAGCAGTTCTTC.

DNA of the CDR3: TGCGCCAGCAGCCATCCTACAACGAACACCGGGGAGCTGTTTTTT. This sequence encodes CASSHPTTNTGELFF. V and J are TRBV4-3 and TRBJ2-2; D unclear. The germline CDR1 and CDR2 sequences are LGHNA and YSLEER. V was cut by 3 bases and J by 0 bases, with 8 bases left in between. CDR3 length: 15 residues.

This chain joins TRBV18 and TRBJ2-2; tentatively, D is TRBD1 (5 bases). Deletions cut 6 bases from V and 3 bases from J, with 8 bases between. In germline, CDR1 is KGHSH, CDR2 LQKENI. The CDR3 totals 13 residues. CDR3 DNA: TGTGCCAGCTCGAAGACAGACACCGGGGAGCTGTTTTTT. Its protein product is CASSKTDTGELFF.

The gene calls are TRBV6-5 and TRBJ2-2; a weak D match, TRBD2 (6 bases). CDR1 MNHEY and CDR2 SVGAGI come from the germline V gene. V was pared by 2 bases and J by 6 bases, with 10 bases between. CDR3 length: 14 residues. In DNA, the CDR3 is TGTGCCAGCAGTTACGGAGGGGTCTCCGGGGAGCTGTTTTTT. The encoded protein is CASSYGGVSGELFF.

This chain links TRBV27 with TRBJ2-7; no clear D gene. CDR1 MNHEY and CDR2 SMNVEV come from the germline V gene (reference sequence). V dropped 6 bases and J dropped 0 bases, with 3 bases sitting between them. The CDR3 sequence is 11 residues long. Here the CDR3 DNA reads TGTGCCAGCAGGGACTCCTACGAGCAGTACTTC. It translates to CASRDSYEQYF.

CDR3 nucleotide sequence: TGTGCCAGCAGCTTAGGACAGGGGGTAGGGGCCAACGTCCTGACTTTC. It specifies CASSLGQGVGANVLTF. V and J are TRBV7-9 and TRBJ2-6, with 9 positions matching TRBD1. Per the germline V gene, CDR1 is SEHNR and CDR2 is FQNEAQ (reference sequence). CDR3 length equals 16 residues. The V gene end was trimmed by 1 base and the J gene end by 4 bases; junction bases not matched to a gene: 2.

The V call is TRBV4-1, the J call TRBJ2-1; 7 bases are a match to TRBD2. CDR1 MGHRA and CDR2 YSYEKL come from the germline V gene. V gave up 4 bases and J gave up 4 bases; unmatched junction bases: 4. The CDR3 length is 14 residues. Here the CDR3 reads CASSPGLDYNEQFF. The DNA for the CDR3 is TGCGCCAGCAGCCCAGGACTAGATTACAATGAGCAGTTCTTC.